These 30 T cell receptor beta chains came from one sample sequenced in a study of CD8 T cells in ankylosing spondylitis. Broader study findings: What appeared characteristic of ankylosing spondylitis blood was a TCR beta motif of about eight highly homologous variants.

TCRdb redid the calling of the 5' RACE reads with MiXCR, one entry per CDR3 protein. The data contain 800,000 to 900,000 distinct CDR3 sequences, about 12% of them singletons. No antigen has been assigned to these receptors. Sample: blood, either unsorted or a sorted T cell fraction (not recorded which). The receptor source for this set is a male donor with ankylosing spondylitis.

This clonotype was seen more than once but under ten times. The chain joins TRBV18 to TRBJ2-3, with D unresolved. The CDR3 contains 14 residues. Germline CDR1 is KGHSH and CDR2 is LQKENI. The V and J ends lost 3 bases and 4 bases respectively, with 11 bases between them. The CDR3, as DNA: TGTGCCAGCTCACCTTCTCACCCCCCAGATACGCAGTATTTT. The encoded protein is CASSPSHPPDTQYF.

Only a few counts were recorded for this clonotype. The chain joins TRBV18 to TRBJ2-7; D may be TRBD1 (6 bases). The CDR3 has 14 amino acids. The germline V gene encodes CDR1 KGHSH and CDR2 LQKENI. Trimming removed 1 base at V and 2 bases at J, with 9 bases between. In DNA form, the CDR3 reads TGTGCCAGCTCACCACTCGGGACAACCTACGAGCAGTACTTC. Amino acid sequence: CASSPLGTTYEQYF.

This clonotype occurred many times. The chain employs TRBV5-5 and TRBJ2-7; D uncertain. V lost 1 base and J lost 2, with 7 bases in between. Per the germline V gene, CDR1 is SGHKS and CDR2 is YYEKEE (reference sequence). This CDR3 has 13 amino acids. DNA for the CDR3: TGTGCCAGCAGCTTGCATACGCCCTACGAGCAGTACTTC. This codes for CASSLHTPYEQYF.

This clonotype was detected only a few times. The chain employs TRBV6-1 and TRBJ2-1; tentative D call: TRBD2 (5 bases). V lost 3 bases, J lost 0 bases, and 9 bases lay in between. The length of the CDR3 is 15 residues. Germline CDR1 MNHNS, CDR2 SASEGT. The CDR3 is CASSDVAGSYNEQFF. The CDR3 bases are TGTGCCAGCAGTGACGTGGCGGGCTCCTACAATGAGCAGTTCTTC.

This clonotype was detected only a few times. The V call is TRBV28, the J call TRBJ2-3; 13 bases agree with TRBD2. This CDR3 has 17 residues. The trim removed 2 bases at V and 6 bases at J, leaving 8 bases unmatched. The germline CDR1 and CDR2 sequences are MDHEN and SYDVKM. Written as DNA, the CDR3 is TGTGCCAGCAGTTTACCGGGACTAGCGGGATCATCGGATACGCAGTATTTT. Translated, it gives CASSLPGLAGSSDTQYF.

V usage is TRBV28 and J usage is TRBJ2-7, with a tentative D call TRBD1 (5 bases). The V gene lost 7 bases and the J gene lost 3 bases, with 13 bases spanning the gap. The CDR3 sequence is 13 residues long. CDR1 MDHEN and CDR2 SYDVKM come from the germline V gene. The CDR3 is CASTWGDFYEQYF. The CDR3 nucleotides read TGTGCCAGCACTTGGGGCGATTTCTACGAGCAGTACTTC.

This clonotype was observed a few times. The chain links TRBV11-3 to TRBJ2-1, with TRBD1 matching over 7 bases. Losses at the gene ends were 5 bases for V and 9 bases for J; bases not matched to a gene: 10. The CDR3 consists of 14 residues. Per the germline V gene, CDR1 is SGHNT and CDR2 is YENEEA. The CDR3 is CASSRQGHNTEQFF. Written as DNA, the CDR3 is TGTGCCAGCAGCCGACAGGGCCACAATACTGAGCAGTTCTTC.

This clonotype was seen many times. The genes are TRBV20-1 and TRBJ2-1; D might be TRBD2 (5 bases). The CDR3 is 12 residues long. Germline CDR1 and CDR2: DFQATT and SNEGSKA (reference sequence). Deletions cut 6 bases from V and 6 bases from J, with 12 bases between. The CDR3 is CSAVGRGNEQFF. The CDR3 DNA follows: TGCAGTGCAGTTGGGAGAGGCAATGAGCAGTTCTTC.

In this sample, this clonotype turned up many times. The DNA of the CDR3 is TGCAGTGCTAGAGATATCGAAAGAGGCTACACCTTC. It specifies CSARDIERGYTF. V is TRBV20-1 and J is TRBJ1-2; the D is unclear. The CDR3 contains 12 residues. V was clipped by 0 bases and J by 8 bases, with 10 bases between them. Germline-derived CDR1 and CDR2 are DFQATT and SNEGSKA (reference sequence).

This chain uses TRBV20-1 with TRBJ2-1; D gene uncertain. The germline V gene encodes CDR1 DFQATT and CDR2 SNEGSKA (reference sequence). Trimming removed 6 bases at V and 8 bases at J, with 14 bases between. This CDR3 region has 12 residues. The CDR3 here is CSATGPVDEQFF. The CDR3 nucleotides are TGCAGTGCCACCGGTCCCGTCGATGAGCAGTTCTTC.

The J gene is TRBJ1-2, the V gene TRBV11-2; no definite D call. The CDR3 spans 14 residues. The germline V gene encodes CDR1 SGHAT and CDR2 FQNNGV. V lost 3 bases and J lost 4, with 12 bases in between. The CDR3 sequence is CASSFAGATYGYTF. The CDR3 nucleotides are TGTGCCAGCAGCTTTGCAGGCGCAACCTATGGCTACACCTTC.

The chain is built from TRBV12-3 or TRBV12-4 and TRBJ2-1; perhaps TRBD2 as D (5 bases). Trimming pared 11 bases from V and 0 bases from J, leaving 29 bases between. The CDR3 spans 19 residues. The CDR3 DNA reads TGTGCCTTCAGGCCCCCCAGGTTCCTCTCGGGAAACTCCTACAATGAGCAGTTCTTC. Its protein is CAFRPPRFLSGNSYNEQFF.

This clonotype was found a few times. The genes are TRBV27 and TRBJ2-3; perhaps D is TRBD1 or TRBD2 (5 bases each). V was cut by 3 bases and J by 0 bases, with 16 bases left in between. This CDR3 region has 17 residues. The V gene's germline CDR1 is MNHEY and CDR2 SMNVEV (reference sequence). The CDR3 nucleotides read TGTGCCAGCAGTTTTGGTGATAGCGCAGGGAGCACAGATACGCAGTATTTT. Translation gives CASSFGDSAGSTDTQYF.

This clonotype was seen at least ten times. The CDR3 coding sequence is TGTGCCAGCAGAGCCGTAGGCACCGGGGAGCTGTTTTTT. This sequence encodes CASRAVGTGELFF. The chain couples TRBV6-1 to TRBJ2-2; unclear D gene. V lost 6 bases and J lost 4, with 9 bases in between. This CDR3 has 13 residues. Germline assignment: CDR1 MNHNS and CDR2 SASEGT.

This clonotype was recorded a few times. The chain has TRBV18 and TRBJ2-3; 10 bases fit TRBD2. Trimming removed 4 bases from V and 2 bases from J; junction bases left unmatched: 9. The CDR3 is made up of 17 amino acids. CDR1 and CDR2 from the germline V gene are KGHSH and LQKENI. DNA for the CDR3: TGTGCCAGCTCACGTCGTACTAGCGGGGAATCCACAGATACGCAGTATTTT. This sequence encodes CASSRRTSGESTDTQYF.

In its sample, this clonotype was seen many times. The chain carries TRBV7-2 and TRBJ2-1; D is undetermined. The V end lost 3 bases, the J end lost 6 bases, and 9 bases lay between the germline ends. Germline V CDR1 and CDR2: SGHTA, FQGNSA. CDR3 size: 13 residues. CDR3 protein: CASSLSSLNEQFF. CDR3 sequence (DNA): TGTGCCAGCAGCTTGAGTTCTCTCAATGAGCAGTTCTTC.

The CDR3 is CSSLRMGGNEQFF. The CDR3 DNA reads TGCAGCTCCCTCCGGATGGGGGGCAATGAGCAGTTCTTC. The chain carries TRBV29-1 and TRBJ2-1; possibly TRBD2 for D (6 bases). V lost 8 bases and J 6 bases, leaving 17 bases between the germline ends. CDR1 and CDR2 from the germline V gene are SQVTM and ANQGSEA. The CDR3 loop spans 13 amino acids.

The CDR3 loop reads CASSLPSWGYEQYF. Here the CDR3 DNA reads TGTGCCAGCAGTTTACCCAGTTGGGGCTACGAGCAGTACTTC. The gene calls are TRBV28 and TRBJ2-7; D uncertain. Germline CDR1 reads MDHEN; CDR2 reads SYDVKM. Trimming took 2 bases from V and 3 from J, leaving 11 bases between them. The CDR3 consists of 14 residues.

This clonotype was seen repeatedly, ten times or more. Here the CDR3 reads CSAIDRRETQYF. The CDR3 DNA reads TGCAGTGCTATTGACAGGAGAGAGACCCAGTACTTC. The J gene is TRBJ2-5, the V gene TRBV20-1; TRBD1 is a possible D gene (6 bases). The length of the CDR3 is 12 residues. Germline V lookup: CDR1 DFQATT, CDR2 SNEGSKA (reference sequence). Between the trimmed V and J ends, which lost 4 bases and 4 bases, there was a span of 10 bases.

This clonotype turned up a few times. This CDR3 reads CASANQGSDTQYF. DNA of the CDR3: TGCGCCAGCGCCAACCAGGGCTCAGATACGCAGTATTTT. The V gene is TRBV5-1, the J gene TRBJ2-3; TRBD1 might be the D (5 bases). The CDR3 contains 13 residues. Between the trimmed V and J ends, which lost 7 bases and 4 bases, there was a span of 13 bases. Germline CDR1 SGHRS, CDR2 YFSETQ.

This clonotype was seen ten or more times. This chain uses TRBV20-1 with TRBJ2-3; 13 bases are a match to TRBD2. There are 17 residues in the CDR3. The V gene's germline CDR1 is DFQATT and CDR2 SNEGSKA (reference sequence). The V segment lost 0 bases and the J segment 3 bases; nucleotides outside the gene matches: 6. CDR3 loop: CSARDRTSGRGTDTQYF. The CDR3 region has the DNA TGCAGTGCTAGAGACCGGACTAGCGGGAGAGGGACAGATACGCAGTATTTT.

The chain joins TRBV6-4 to TRBJ2-6; D uncertain. The CDR3 has 14 residues. V was shortened by 2 bases and J by 4 bases, with 6 bases between the two germline ends. The germline gives CDR1 MRHNA, CDR2 SNTAGT. The CDR3 nucleotides are TGTGCCAGCAGTGACAGGGCCGGGGCCAACGTCCTGACTTTC. Translating it yields CASSDRAGANVLTF.

The chain links TRBV5-5 to TRBJ1-5, with D maybe TRBD1 (5 bases). Between the trimmed V and J ends, which lost 3 bases and 7 bases, there was a span of 20 bases. This CDR3 is 16 amino acids long. Germline CDR1 reads SGHKS; CDR2 reads YYEKEE (reference sequence). The CDR3 DNA reads as TGTGCCAGCAGCTCGCGGGACTCCCAAATGGGGCAGCCCCAGCATTTT. It codes for CASSSRDSQMGQPQHF.

This clonotype has just a few counts. The chain joins TRBV25-1 to TRBJ2-1; 8 bases fit TRBD2. The J segment lost 3 bases and the V segment lost 3 bases, leaving 7 bases of the junction unmatched. Germline loops: CDR1 MGHDK, CDR2 SYGVNS. This CDR3 contains 16 residues. The DNA for the CDR3 is TGTGCCAGCAGTGATTCCGGGGGGGCCTACTACAATGAGCAGTTCTTC. This encodes CASSDSGGAYYNEQFF.

V and J are TRBV11-2 and TRBJ2-6; D call uncertain. The V end was cut by 0 bases, the J end by 0 bases, with 9 bases between. This CDR3 contains 17 residues. Germline CDR1 and CDR2: SGHAT and FQNNGV. The chain's CDR3 is CASSLDLRASGANVLTF. Written as DNA, the CDR3 is TGTGCCAGCAGCTTAGATCTTAGGGCCTCTGGGGCCAACGTCCTGACTTTC.

In this sample, this clonotype turned up many times. V usage is TRBV20-1 and J usage is TRBJ1-4; perhaps TRBD1 as D (5 bases). CDR1 is DFQATT, CDR2 SNEGSKA, per germline (reference sequence). The CDR3 covers 13 residues. V was cut by 3 bases and J by 6 bases, with 11 bases left in between. Here the CDR3 DNA reads TGCAGTGCTAGGGCAGGGCGAGATGAAAAACTGTTTTTT. Translating gives CSARAGRDEKLFF.

The DNA for the CDR3 is TGCGCCACCCAGCCGGAACCGCAACCCGGGGAGCTGTTTTTT. The encoded protein is CATQPEPQPGELFF. V and J are TRBV5-1 and TRBJ2-2; D is unresolved. The CDR3 sequence is 14 residues long. The ends were cut back, 9 bases at V and 6 bases at J, with 18 bases in the middle. Per germline, CDR1 SGHRS and CDR2 YFSETQ.

The chain uses TRBV18 and TRBJ2-5; D tentatively reads TRBD1 or TRBD2 (5 bases each). The CDR3 length is 15 residues. Germline V gene lookup returns CDR1 KGHSH and CDR2 LQKENI. V gave up 1 base and J gave up 5 bases, with 14 bases separating them. The CDR3 DNA reads TGTGCCAGCTCACCACAAAGGGGAGACCGGGAGACCCAGTACTTC. Amino acid sequence: CASSPQRGDRETQYF. Looking up the rest from reference TRBV18 and TRBJ2-5 gives the full variable domain: NAGVMQNPRHLVRRRGQEARLRCSPMKGHSHVYWYRQLPEEGLKFMVYLQKENIIDESGMPKERFSAEFPKEGPSILRIQQVVRGDSAAYFCASSPQRGDRETQYFGPGTRLLVL.

The chain links TRBV11-2 to TRBJ2-1, with TRBD2 as a possible D gene (5 bases). The CDR3 extends over 13 amino acids. The V gene's germline CDR1 is SGHAT and CDR2 FQNNGV. V dropped 6 bases and J dropped 6 bases, with 12 bases sitting between them. The CDR3 nucleotides read TGTGCCAGCAGACGTATTGGGAGCAATGAGCAGTTCTTC. This codes for CASRRIGSNEQFF.

The J gene is TRBJ2-1, the V gene TRBV5-1, with 11 bases lining up with TRBD2. Germline trimming cut 4 bases from V and 4 bases from J; bases unmatched to any gene: 4. The CDR3 has 15 amino acids. The germline V gene encodes CDR1 SGHRS and CDR2 YFSETQ. The CDR3 bases are TGCGCCAGCAGCACTAGCGGGAGTTGGTACAATGAGCAGTTCTTC. This codes for CASSTSGSWYNEQFF.